The 24 T cell receptor beta chains in this list originate from one sample, sequenced in a study of OX40 agonist ivuxolimab in advanced cancers. The library relied on the immunoSEQ multiplex PCR assay. TCRdb carries this immuneACCESS record with in-frame sequences only. Its versions omit some clonotypes, under half of them owing to an unresolved V gene in the studies checked, with the rest unexplained. This sample comprises 40,000 to 65,000 clones, 70% to 90% of them detected only once. In total, the top ten clones hold roughly 1.5% of the sample. Material: CD4+ or CD8+ T cells sorted from blood, obtained in a trial of the OX40 agonist ivuxolimab. The receptors originated from an adult with an advanced solid tumor such as melanoma, head and neck, liver or kidney cancer.

J is TRBJ2-5 and V is TRBV10-3; a weak D match, TRBD2 (6 bases). Per the germline V gene, CDR1 is ENHRY and CDR2 is SYGVKD. The V gene lost 6 bases and the J gene lost 3 bases, with 11 bases spanning the gap. The CDR3 is made up of 13 amino acids. CDR3 nucleotide sequence: TGTGCCATCAGCATTAGCGGAGAAGAGACCCAGTACTTC. Residues: CAISISGEETQYF.

The chain employs TRBV7-6 and TRBJ2-3; D remains ambiguous. The CDR3 runs 13 residues. Trimming shortened V by 3 bases and J by 1 base, and 5 bases separated the two germline ends. The V gene's germline CDR1 is SGHVS and CDR2 FNYEAQ. The CDR3 is CASSLWGTDTQYF. DNA of the CDR3: TGTGCCAGCAGCTTGTGGGGCACAGATACGCAGTATTTT. Drawing the rest from reference TRBV7-6 and TRBJ2-3, the complete variable domain is GAGVSQSPRYKVTKRGQDVALRCDPISGHVSLYWYRQALGQGPEFLTYFNYEAQQDKSGLPNDRFSAERPEGSISTLTIQRTEQRDSAMYRCASSLWGTDTQYFGPGTRLTVL.

This clone was found once. The chain combines TRBV6-5 with TRBJ2-7, with 11 bases lining up with TRBD2. The CDR3 totals 16 residues. Per the germline V gene, CDR1 is MNHEY and CDR2 is SVGAGI. The trim removed 1 base at V and 1 base at J, leaving 3 bases unmatched. The CDR3 DNA reads as TGTGCCAGCAGTTACTTCGGGACTAGCGGTTCCTACGAGCAGTACTTC. Translated: CASSYFGTSGSYEQYF.

The rearrangement links TRBV29-1 to TRBJ1-2, with 12 bases fitting TRBD1. The V and J ends lost 6 bases and 7 bases, in that order; junction bases with no gene match: 12. Germline assignment: CDR1 SQVTM and CDR2 ANQGSEA. This CDR3 is 15 amino acids long. The CDR3 DNA reads as TGCAGCGTCCCTGGGGGGGGACAGGGGGCTCTTGGCTACACCTTC. Its protein is CSVPGGGQGALGYTF.

A few counts support this clone. The chain uses TRBV11-2 and TRBJ2-1; 8 bases are shared with TRBD1. The trim removed 6 bases at V and 3 bases at J, leaving 16 bases unmatched. The CDR3 has 18 amino acids. CDR1 and CDR2 from the germline V gene are SGHAT and FQNNGV. The CDR3 reads CASRKDPTDRVVYNEQFF. The CDR3, as DNA: TGTGCCAGCAGAAAGGATCCGACGGACAGGGTAGTCTACAATGAGCAGTTCTTC. Full variable domain (missing parts from reference TRBV11-2 and TRBJ2-1): EAGVAQSPRYKIIEKRQSVAFWCNPISGHATLYWYQQILGQGPKLLIQFQNNGVVDDSQLPKDRFSAERLKGVDSTLKIQPAKLEDSAVYLCASRKDPTDRVVYNEQFFGPGTRLTVL.

This rearrangement joins TRBV7-2 to TRBJ2-2; D might be TRBD1 (5 bases). The germline V gene encodes CDR1 SGHTA and CDR2 FQGNSA. Trimming shortened V by 6 bases and J by 5 bases, and 7 bases separated the two germline ends. The CDR3 sequence is 12 residues long. In nucleotides, the CDR3 is TGTGCCAGCAGTTCAGGGACCGGGGAGCTGTTTTTT. Its protein is CASSSGTGELFF.

This clone showed up just a few times. This rearrangement joins TRBV6-1 to TRBJ1-2; 9 bases line up with TRBD1. The CDR3 is 14 residues long. Germline assignment: CDR1 MNHNS and CDR2 SASEGT. Losses at the gene ends were 6 bases for V and 4 bases for J; bases not matched to a gene: 6. The CDR3 DNA reads TGTGCCAGCAGGGGGACAGGGCCGACCTATGGCTACACCTTC. Its protein is CASRGTGPTYGYTF.

This clone has only one observation. J is TRBJ1-1 and V is TRBV18; D might be TRBD1 (5 bases). The CDR3 has 15 residues. The germline V gene has CDR1 KGHSH and CDR2 LQKENI. Between the trimmed V and J ends, which lost 4 bases and 1 base, there was a span of 13 bases. In nucleotides, the CDR3 is TGTGCCAGCTCACGAGCCCAGGGCTCGAACACTGAAGCTTTCTTT. It yields the protein CASSRAQGSNTEAFF.

This chain connects TRBV14 to TRBJ2-3; 8 bases fit TRBD2. Germline CDR1 reads SGHDN; CDR2 reads FVKESK. With V trimmed by 1 base and J by 4 bases, 1 base remained unmatched. The length of the CDR3 is 14 residues. The CDR3 DNA reads TGTGCCAGCAGCCAAGTGCGGGGGGCAGATACGCAGTATTTT. Translated: CASSQVRGADTQYF.

CDR3 loop: CAWSSWDRNQPQHF. CDR3 bases: TGTGCCTGGAGCAGTTGGGACAGAAATCAGCCCCAGCATTTT. This rearrangement joins TRBV30 to TRBJ1-5, with TRBD1 matching 7 bases. The CDR3 loop spans 14 amino acids. Germline CDR1 reads GTSNPN; CDR2 reads SVGIG (reference sequence). Trimming at V came to 3 bases and at J to 4 bases, leaving 6 bases not matched to a gene.

The chain joins TRBV7-9 to TRBJ2-2; 7 bases line up with TRBD1. CDR3 length: 14 residues. The V gene end was trimmed by 3 bases and the J gene end by 8 bases; junction bases not matched to a gene: 6. Per germline, CDR1 SEHNR and CDR2 FQNEAQ (reference sequence). In DNA form, the CDR3 reads TGTGCCAGCAGCTTCGACAGGGTAACGGGGGAGCTGTTTTTT. Amino acid sequence: CASSFDRVTGELFF.

The chain joins TRBV10-2 to TRBJ1-5; D unclear. V shed 3 bases and J shed 4 bases, with 4 bases lying between them. The germline CDR1 and CDR2 sequences are WSHSY and SAAADI. This CDR3 contains 12 residues. The CDR3 sequence is CASSDINQPQHF. Here the CDR3 DNA reads TGCGCCAGCAGTGACATTAATCAGCCCCAGCATTTT.

V usage is TRBV7-2 and J usage is TRBJ2-1; D gene ambiguous. V gave up 7 bases and J gave up 4 bases, with 5 bases separating them. The CDR3 is made up of 11 amino acids. Germline-derived CDR1 and CDR2 are SGHTA and FQGNSA. CDR3 DNA: TGTGCCAGCAACGAGTACAATGAGCAGTTCTTC. The encoded protein is CASNEYNEQFF.

This rearrangement joins TRBV6-5 to TRBJ1-1; weak D call: TRBD1 (5 bases). Trimming cost V 2 bases and J 4 bases, with 14 bases left between them. Looked up from germline, CDR1 is MNHEY and CDR2 is SVGAGI. The CDR3 spans 15 residues. CDR3 nucleotides: TGTGCCAGCAGTTACCAGGGAGTTGGGGTCACTGAAGCTTTCTTT. This gives the protein CASSYQGVGVTEAFF.

The rearrangement links TRBV19 to TRBJ2-5; no clear D gene. The CDR3 spans 13 residues. V was shortened by 1 base and J by 2 bases, with 5 bases between the two germline ends. Germline CDR1 reads LNHDA; CDR2 reads SQIVND (reference sequence). CDR3 sequence: CASSIGIQETQYF. DNA of the CDR3: TGTGCCAGTAGTATAGGAATTCAAGAGACCCAGTACTTC.

The V gene is TRBV11-3, the J gene TRBJ2-7; D gene ambiguous. The CDR3 is 12 amino acids. The V gene lost 4 bases and the J gene lost 5 bases, with 9 bases spanning the gap. Germline V gene lookup returns CDR1 SGHNT and CDR2 YENEEA. The CDR3 DNA reads as TGTGCCAGCAGCTCGGGTGGCCACGAGCAGTACTTC. This translates into CASSSGGHEQYF.

The gene calls are TRBV27 and TRBJ1-2, with TRBD1 matching 10 bases. Trimming took 5 bases from V and 8 from J; bases not matched to a gene: 14. The germline gives CDR1 MNHEY, CDR2 SMNVEV (reference sequence). The CDR3 runs to 16 residues. CDR3 DNA sequence: TGTGCCAGCAGTCGCCGACAGGGGGCAGATCCTAGGGGCTACACCTTC. Translating gives CASSRRQGADPRGYTF.

This chain links TRBV19 with TRBJ2-1; 7 bases map to TRBD2. This CDR3 spans 18 amino acids. V gave up 0 bases and J gave up 3 bases; unmatched junction bases: 11. CDR1 and CDR2 from the germline V gene are LNHDA and SQIVND (reference sequence). The CDR3 loop reads CASSIDPLALLNYNEQFF. CDR3 DNA: TGTGCCAGTAGTATAGACCCACTAGCGCTGTTGAACTACAATGAGCAGTTCTTC.

This rearrangement joins TRBV10-1 to TRBJ2-3; the match to TRBD2 covers 8 bases. CDR3 size: 16 residues. J lost 1 base, V lost 1 base, and 4 bases had no gene match. Germline CDR1 reads WNHNN; CDR2 reads SYGVQD (reference sequence). CDR3 residues: CASSELRAGGTDTQYF. CDR3 coding DNA: TGCGCCAGCAGTGAGTTGCGAGCGGGGGGCACAGATACGCAGTATTTT.

The CDR3 region is CASSLGTSGLQTQYF. CDR3 DNA: TGTGCCAGCAGCTTAGGGACTAGCGGTTTACAGACCCAGTACTTC. The rearrangement uses TRBV7-9 and TRBJ2-5, with 10 bases matching TRBD2. The junction had 5 bases not matched to a gene; V was cut back by 1 base and J by 6 bases. Germline-derived CDR1 and CDR2 are SEHNR and FQNEAQ (reference sequence). The CDR3 has 15 residues. The full variable domain, completed using reference TRBV7-9 and TRBJ2-5, is DTGVSQNPRHKITKRGQNVTFRCDPISEHNRLYWYRQTLGQGPEFLTYFQNEAQLEKSRLLSDRFSAERPKGSFSTLEIQRTEQGDSAMYLCASSLGTSGLQTQYFGPGTRLLVL.

The chain's CDR3 is CASRYTRGTDTQYF. CDR3 coding DNA: TGTGCCAGCAGATATACGAGGGGGACAGATACGCAGTATTTT. The J gene is TRBJ2-3, the V gene TRBV4-2; tentative D call: TRBD1 (6 bases). The V end lost 6 bases, the J end lost 3 bases, and 13 bases lay between the germline ends. The CDR3 spans 14 residues. Germline lookup yields CDR1 LGHNA and CDR2 YNFKEQ.

The rearrangement uses TRBV6-6 and TRBJ2-1; a weak D match, TRBD2 (6 bases). The CDR3 is 13 amino acids. The germline gives CDR1 MNHNY, CDR2 SVGAGI (reference sequence). With 6 bases removed from V and 6 bases from J, the gap between germline ends came to 12 bases. The CDR3 spells CASRGTSSNEQFF. The CDR3 bases are TGTGCCAGCAGGGGGACTTCTAGCAATGAGCAGTTCTTC.

The chain has TRBV7-3 and TRBJ1-2; no clear D. Germline V gene lookup returns CDR1 SGHTA and CDR2 FQGTGA. Trimming took 8 bases from V and 4 from J, leaving 14 bases between them. The CDR3 has 13 residues. Here the CDR3 DNA reads TGTGCCAGCGGAAAGGACGGGTCCTATGGCTACACCTTC. It is translated as CASGKDGSYGYTF.

The chain uses TRBV6-4 and TRBJ2-2; D uncertain. CDR1 is MRHNA, CDR2 SNTAGT, per germline. V lost 0 bases and J lost 8, with 7 bases in between. This CDR3 region has 13 residues. For the CDR3, the DNA is TGTGCCAGCAGTGACTCGACTCTGGGGGAGCTGTTTTTT. Translating gives CASSDSTLGELFF.